Listed below are T cell receptor beta chains from one sample, sequenced in a study of technical replicates of blood from a few donors. Generated by immunoSEQ multiplex PCR, the TCRdb table keeps only in-frame clones and is missing some. Of 80,000 or so clones detected, nearly 99% appear once; the ten largest clones hold approximately 0.21%. What was sequenced was T cells isolated from PBMCs. The receptors shown here come from a human donor in good health. Both conserved end residues are part of each CDR3. A D gene is named only where the DNA matches it firmly. The size field is filled for only some rows; it gives once, few, many or a size class.

cdr3_aa	cdr3_nt	v_call	clone_size	d_call	j_call
CASGRVFGNEQFF	TGTGCCAGCGGCAGGGTTTTTGGGAATGAGCAGTTCTTC	TRBV6-1	NA	NA	TRBJ2-1
CASSLAQTGGANVLTF	TGTGCCAGCAGCTTAGCACAGACAGGCGGGGCCAACGTCCTGACTTTC	TRBV7-2	NA	NA	TRBJ2-6
CASSQGYGVNEKLFF	TGCGCCAGCAGCCAAGGATACGGGGTAAATGAAAAACTGTTTTTT	TRBV4-1	NA	NA	TRBJ1-4
CASSGTGGSYGYTF	TGTGCCAGCTCAGGGACAGGGGGCAGCTATGGCTACACCTTC	TRBV18	NA	TRBD1	TRBJ1-2
CASSQELDRDEQFF	TGTGCCAGCAGCCAAGAGCTGGACAGGGATGAGCAGTTCTTC	TRBV14	NA	TRBD1	TRBJ2-1
CASSQDGGSTSYNEQFF	TGTGCCAGCAGCCAAGACGGCGGGAGCACTTCCTACAATGAGCAGTTCTTC	TRBV4-2	NA	TRBD2	TRBJ2-1
CGGGEGGNQPQHF	TGTGGAGGGGGCGAAGGTGGCAATCAGCCCCAGCATTTT	TRBV28	NA	TRBD1	TRBJ1-5
CSVEMGTGEQYF	TGCAGCGTTGAAATGGGCACAGGGGAGCAGTACTTC	TRBV29-1	NA	NA	TRBJ2-7
CAWERTGFETQYF	TGTGCCTGGGAACGCACAGGGTTTGAGACCCAGTACTTC	TRBV30	NA	NA	TRBJ2-5
CASSEGSRLADTQYF	TGCGCCAGCAGTGAGGGCTCGCGACTGGCAGATACGCAGTATTTT	TRBV10-2	NA	NA	TRBJ2-3
CASSATGGNYEQYF	TGTGCCAGCAGCGCGACAGGGGGGAACTACGAGCAGTACTTC	TRBV9	NA	TRBD1	TRBJ2-7
CASSFFAGSRSTDTQYF	TGTGCCAGCAGCTTTTTTGCGGGATCTCGGTCCACAGATACGCAGTATTTT	TRBV13	once	NA	TRBJ2-3
CASSLAGGNEQYF	TGTGCCAGCAGCTTAGCGGGAGGCAACGAGCAGTACTTC	TRBV7-9	NA	NA	TRBJ2-7
CASSQDRVENEQYF	TGTGCCAGCAGCCAAGACAGGGTCGAGAACGAGCAGTACTTC	TRBV4-2	NA	NA	TRBJ2-7
CASRRRGQETQYF	TGTGCCAGCAGAAGGCGGGGGCAAGAGACCCAGTACTTC	TRBV27	NA	TRBD2	TRBJ2-5
CASSFRGQNTGELFF	TGCGCCAGCAGCTTTCGCGGTCAGAACACCGGGGAGCTGTTTTTT	TRBV5-1	NA	NA	TRBJ2-2
CASSLQGNEQYF	TGTGCCAGCAGCCTACAGGGGAACGAGCAGTACTTC	TRBV5-5	NA	TRBD1	TRBJ2-7
CASSQNTEAFF	TGTGCCAGCAGCCAGAACACTGAAGCTTTCTTT	TRBV7-8	NA	NA	TRBJ1-1
CASSSQGDTNTEAFF	TGTGCCAGCTCAAGTCAGGGGGATACGAACACTGAAGCTTTCTTT	TRBV18	NA	TRBD1	TRBJ1-1
CASSVSGQGIDGYTF	TGTGCCAGCAGCGTTTCGGGACAGGGGATAGATGGCTACACCTTC	TRBV9	NA	TRBD1	TRBJ1-2
CASSPSGGATGELFF	TGTGCCAGCAGCCCCAGCGGGGGGGCCACCGGGGAGCTGTTTTTT	TRBV5-4	NA	TRBD2	TRBJ2-2
CASSEQLAKSTGELFF	TGTGCCAGCAGTGAACAGTTGGCCAAGTCGACCGGGGAGCTGTTTTTT	TRBV25-1	NA	NA	TRBJ2-2
CASSQDVTGAEADTQYF	TGCGCCAGCAGCCAAGATGTGACAGGCGCGGAGGCAGATACGCAGTATTTT	TRBV4-3	NA	NA	TRBJ2-3
CATSMRGQSGNQPQHF	TGTGCCACCTCAATGAGGGGGCAATCGGGAAATCAGCCCCAGCATTTT	TRBV27	NA	TRBD1	TRBJ1-5
CASSFSGSSYNEQFF	TGTGCCAGCAGCTTTAGCGGGAGCTCCTACAATGAGCAGTTCTTC	TRBV9	few	TRBD2	TRBJ2-1
CSVGLLTGNTIYF	TGCAGCGTTGGTCTGCTAACTGGAAACACCATATATTTT	TRBV29-1	NA	NA	TRBJ1-3
CASSSGLAGNNEQFF	TGTGCCAGCAGCTCCGGACTAGCGGGAAACAATGAGCAGTTCTTC	TRBV7-2	NA	TRBD2	TRBJ2-1
CASSQDPAGSTYEQYF	TGCGCCAGCAGCCAAGATCCGGCGGGATCTACCTACGAGCAGTACTTC	TRBV4-3	NA	NA	TRBJ2-7
CASSLGTGIYEQYF	TGTGCCAGCAGTTTAGGGACAGGGATCTACGAGCAGTACTTC	TRBV27	NA	TRBD1	TRBJ2-7
CASQRAYEQYF	TGTGCCAGCCAGCGGGCCTACGAGCAGTACTTC	TRBV6-5	NA	NA	TRBJ2-7
CASSGQGKNTEAFF	TGTGCCAGCTCAGGACAGGGAAAGAACACTGAAGCTTTCTTT	TRBV18	NA	TRBD1	TRBJ1-1
CATSRVPSDREYNEQFF	TGTGCCACCAGCAGGGTACCGAGTGACAGGGAGTACAATGAGCAGTTCTTC	TRBV15	NA	TRBD1	TRBJ2-1
CASSFWHRGHQPQHF	TGTGCCAGCAGCTTTTGGCACAGGGGTCATCAGCCCCAGCATTTT	TRBV13	once	TRBD1	TRBJ1-5